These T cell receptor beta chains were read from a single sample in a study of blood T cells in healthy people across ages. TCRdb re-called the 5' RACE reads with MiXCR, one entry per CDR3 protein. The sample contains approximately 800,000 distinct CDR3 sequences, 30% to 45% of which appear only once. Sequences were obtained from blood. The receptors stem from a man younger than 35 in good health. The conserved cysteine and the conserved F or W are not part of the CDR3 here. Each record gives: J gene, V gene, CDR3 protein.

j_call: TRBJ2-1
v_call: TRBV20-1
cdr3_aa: SARLGLDYNEQF

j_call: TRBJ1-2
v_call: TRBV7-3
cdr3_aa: ASSPEKSVYGYT

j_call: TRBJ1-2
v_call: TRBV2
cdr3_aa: ASSPGTGLNYGYT

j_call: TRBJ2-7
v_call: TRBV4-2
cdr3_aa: ASSQDLGVFEVYEQY

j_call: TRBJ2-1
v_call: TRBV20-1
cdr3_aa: SARETGRYNEQF

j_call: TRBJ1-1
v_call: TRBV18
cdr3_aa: ASSPPSGENTEAF

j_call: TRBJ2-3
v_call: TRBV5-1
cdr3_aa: ASSLDRRVMPDTQY

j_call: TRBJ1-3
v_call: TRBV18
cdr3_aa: ASSPEGARGNTIY

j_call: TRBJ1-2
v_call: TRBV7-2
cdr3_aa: ASSRTGGSSNYGYT

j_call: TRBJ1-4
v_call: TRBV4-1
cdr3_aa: ASSQAPPGAGNEKLF

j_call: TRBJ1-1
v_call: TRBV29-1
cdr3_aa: SAMSGIQAF

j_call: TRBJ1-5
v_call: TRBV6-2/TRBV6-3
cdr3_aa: ASSRHRGGNQPQH

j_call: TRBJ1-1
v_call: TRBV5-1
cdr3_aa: ASSARQGELAEAF

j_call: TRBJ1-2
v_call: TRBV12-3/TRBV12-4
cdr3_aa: ASSLGQHHT

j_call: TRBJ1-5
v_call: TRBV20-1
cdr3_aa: SARDLVQGHQPQH

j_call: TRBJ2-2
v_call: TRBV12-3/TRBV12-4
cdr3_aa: ASSFGDRSNTGELF

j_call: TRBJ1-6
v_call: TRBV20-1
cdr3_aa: SARGQGEDSPLH

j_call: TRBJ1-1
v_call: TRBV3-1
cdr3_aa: ASSQNREASTEVF

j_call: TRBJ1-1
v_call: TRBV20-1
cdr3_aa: SARGPPAYTEAF

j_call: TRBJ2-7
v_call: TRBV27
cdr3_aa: ASSSAPGTYPYEQY

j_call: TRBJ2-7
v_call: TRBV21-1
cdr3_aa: ASSKSWPGGSSRSYEQY

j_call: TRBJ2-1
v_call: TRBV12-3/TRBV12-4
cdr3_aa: ASSTDRGTYNEQF

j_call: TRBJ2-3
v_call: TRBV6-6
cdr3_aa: ASSFGLAGGVTDTQY

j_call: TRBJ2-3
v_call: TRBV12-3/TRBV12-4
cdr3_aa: TSSRMAGGHPDTQY

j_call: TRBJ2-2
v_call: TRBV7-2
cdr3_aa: ASSLVTVGELF

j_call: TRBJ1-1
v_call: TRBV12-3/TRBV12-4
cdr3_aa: ASRGDSQAF

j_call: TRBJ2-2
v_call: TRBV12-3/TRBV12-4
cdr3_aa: ASSTTTANTGELF

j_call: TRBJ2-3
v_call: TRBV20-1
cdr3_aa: SARARLAGGVADTQY

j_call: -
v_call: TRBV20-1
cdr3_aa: SAPTSGGAREQY

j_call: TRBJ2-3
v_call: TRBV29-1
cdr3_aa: SVGSRGGGAVDTQY

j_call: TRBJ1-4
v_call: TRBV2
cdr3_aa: ASSEAGTVNEKLF

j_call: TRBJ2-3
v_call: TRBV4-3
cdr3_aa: ASSQELIDTQY

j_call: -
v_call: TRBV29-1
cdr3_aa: SADSPGGIGTQY

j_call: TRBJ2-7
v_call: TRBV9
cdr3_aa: ASSVDGRAYEQY

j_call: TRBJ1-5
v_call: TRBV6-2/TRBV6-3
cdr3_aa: ASRHRPYGNQPQH

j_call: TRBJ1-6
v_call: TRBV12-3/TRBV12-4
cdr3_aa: ASSFHVAAGTGITPLH

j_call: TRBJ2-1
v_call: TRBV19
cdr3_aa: ASSIAPYSSYNEQF

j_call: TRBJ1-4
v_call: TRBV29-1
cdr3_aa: SAQGSGEKLF

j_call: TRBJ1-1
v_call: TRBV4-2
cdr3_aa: ASSQDRLPSEAF

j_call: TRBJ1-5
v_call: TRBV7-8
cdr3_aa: ASSTDGTANQPQH

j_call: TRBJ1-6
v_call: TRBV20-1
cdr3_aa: SALRLRGGNSPLH

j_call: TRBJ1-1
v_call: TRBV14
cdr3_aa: ASSQVQVTDTEAF

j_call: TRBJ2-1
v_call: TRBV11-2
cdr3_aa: ASSLAGRVTYNEQF

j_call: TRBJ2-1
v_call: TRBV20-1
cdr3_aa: SARVKLAGNEQF

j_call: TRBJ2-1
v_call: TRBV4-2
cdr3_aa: ASSQEGNQNNEQF

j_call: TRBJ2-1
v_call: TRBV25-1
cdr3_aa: ASSDVEGGGNEQF

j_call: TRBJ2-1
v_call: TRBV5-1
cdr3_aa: ASRVFLRNEQF

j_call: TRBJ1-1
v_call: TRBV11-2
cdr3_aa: ASSLPGVRGTEAF

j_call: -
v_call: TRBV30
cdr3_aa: AWSPQGSSYNEQY